This T cell receptor (beta chain) was captured in a study of cytomegalovirus exposure and HLA in healthy donors. Whole-study context: Among the approximately 430 donors who were genotyped, approximately 76% fell in the genetic ancestry cluster that is associated with self-reported Caucasian donors. Study results and caveats: Reportedly, a later analysis found an Asian-associated ancestry cluster had fewer N-insertions than the approximately 640-donor mean.

The CDR3 consists of 16 residues. Germline V gene lookup returns CDR1 SGHRS and CDR2 YFSETQ. V lost 5 bases to trimming and J lost 7 bases, with 21 bases between them. This clone has just a few counts. Its antigen is as yet unknown. 13 Jbeta primers and 60 Vbeta primers were used for the PCR. This table comes from immunoSEQ multiplex PCR, and its TCRdb copy is limited to in-frame clones, with some not included. The sample lists fewer than 100,000 clones; around three quarters were seen once. The rearrangement links TRBV5-1 to TRBJ1-4; D is unresolved. Material: PBMCs. The receptor comes from a male donor in good health and CMV-seronegative. The CDR3 region has the DNA TGCGCCAGCAGAGGAGGAGGCCTGGGTGAGAGTGAAAAACTGTTTTTT. As protein: CASRGGGLGESEKLFF.